This TCR beta chain was sequenced in a study of T cells after yellow fever vaccination. Study-level background: Preparation of the low-cell-number fractions used SMART-Seq v4 Ultra Low Input.

MiXCR, run by TCRdb on the 5' RACE reads, gives a single entry per CDR3 protein. The sample comprises around 310,000 distinct CDR3 sequences, 3.5% to 4.5% of which are singletons, and approximately 20% rests with the top ten. Germline V gene lookup returns CDR1 SGHRS and CDR2 YFSETQ. V lost 4 bases to trimming and J lost 5 bases, with 16 bases between them. The CDR3 is 15 amino acids. This clonotype was counted ten times or more. The sample was PBMCs, taken 15 days after the yellow fever booster vaccination. The chain has TRBV5-1 and TRBJ2-1; D is possibly TRBD1 or TRBD2 (5 bases each). The receptor comes from a young man who received the YFV17D yellow fever vaccine. Here the CDR3 reads CASSPPVGVDNEQFF. The CDR3 nucleotides are TGCGCCAGCAGCCCCCCGGTGGGGGTGGACAATGAGCAGTTCTTC.